The table lists the clone carrying this T cell receptor (beta chain) with many counts. Its antigen is unknown. These data belong to a study of T-cell memory formation after mild COVID-19. Study-wide points: The appearance of some responding clones in pre-infection memory suggested that cross-reactive memory joined.

TCR alpha and TCR beta cDNA libraries carrying sample barcodes and UMIs came from 5'RACE with constant-segment primers. Using its own MiXCR run on the 5' RACE reads, TCRdb lists one record per CDR3 protein. The sample lists 25,000 to 30,000 distinct CDR3 sequences, about 16% occurring once. This TCR was sampled from an adult who had mild COVID-19 (a few samples of this study predate the infection). Cell type and time point are not known. The sequencing sample was made of PBMCs or a T cell subset sorted from them (not recorded which).

CDR3 amino acids: CASSHDSNTEAFF. In DNA form, the CDR3 reads TGTGCCAGCAGTCACGACAGTAACACTGAAGCTTTCTTT. The gene calls are TRBV12-3 or TRBV12-4 and TRBJ1-1, with D possibly matching TRBD1 (5 bases). The CDR3 contains 13 residues. The V end lost 5 bases, the J end lost 2 bases, and 9 bases lay between the germline ends.